These 11 T cell receptor beta chains originate from one sample sequenced in a study of lymphopenia after photon versus proton radiotherapy. Assay: immunoSEQ multiplex PCR; the TCRdb copy retains only in-frame clones and omits some. The sample has about 50,000 clones, roughly 90% seen once. This material consisted of peripheral blood, taken from a patient treated with photon-based radiotherapy. The origin of the receptors is a woman between 35 and 50 years old with cholangiocarcinoma.

This sequence joins TRBV7-2 and TRBJ2-1; possibly TRBD1 for D (6 bases). Trimming left V 0 bases short and J 5 bases short, with 11 bases between. There are 15 residues in the CDR3. CDR1 SGHTA and CDR2 FQGNSA come from the germline V gene. The CDR3 region is CASSLAGGRNNEQFF. The CDR3 region has the DNA TGTGCCAGCAGCTTAGCTGGGGGCAGAAACAATGAGCAGTTCTTC.

The rearrangement uses TRBV5-4 and TRBJ2-1; 7 bases fit TRBD1. The CDR3 loop spans 16 amino acids. CDR1 and CDR2 (germline): SGHNT, YYREEE (reference sequence). Losses at the gene ends were 5 bases for V and 0 bases for J; bases not matched to a gene: 8. CDR3: CASSWDSQASYNEQFF. The CDR3 coding sequence is TGTGCCAGCAGTTGGGACAGCCAGGCCTCCTACAATGAGCAGTTCTTC.

The chain has TRBV7-9 and TRBJ2-7, with a weak D call TRBD2 (6 bases). CDR1 is SEHNR, CDR2 FQNEAQ, per germline (reference sequence). The CDR3 has 16 amino acids. With 1 base removed from V and 2 bases from J, the gap between germline ends came to 15 bases. The CDR3 loop reads CASSLDVGDSAYEQYF. As DNA, the CDR3 is TGTGCCAGCAGCTTAGACGTTGGGGACTCAGCCTACGAGCAGTACTTC.

The chain couples TRBV19 to TRBJ2-2; perhaps TRBD2 as D (6 bases). Germline CDR1 reads LNHDA; CDR2 reads SQIVND (reference sequence). V was trimmed by 6 bases and J by 2 bases, leaving 19 bases between them. The CDR3 length is 17 residues. Written as DNA, the CDR3 is TGTGCCAGTAGGGATTTACGGGGGAAAATTAACACCGGGGAGCTGTTTTTT. It encodes CASRDLRGKINTGELFF.

The CDR3 coding sequence is TGTGCCAGCAGTTACCAGGGAGGGACTGAAGCTTTCTTT. Protein: CASSYQGGTEAFF. The V and J genes are TRBV6-5 and TRBJ1-1, with D perhaps TRBD1 (5 bases). Per germline, CDR1 MNHEY and CDR2 SVGAGI. V lost 2 bases and J 5 bases, leaving 9 bases between the germline ends. The CDR3 covers 13 residues.

The V gene is TRBV9, the J gene TRBJ1-2; no clear D. V lost 4 bases and J lost 6, with 19 bases in between. The CDR3 has 15 residues. The germline gives CDR1 SGDLS, CDR2 YYNGEE. The CDR3 DNA sequence: TGTGCCAGCAGCCCTGGGAACCTGGGAGGCGATGGCTACACCTTC. Its protein product is CASSPGNLGGDGYTF.

The chain recombines TRBV5-8 with TRBJ2-3; D perhaps matches TRBD1 (6 bases). The CDR3 loop spans 11 amino acids. Trimming removed 10 bases at V and 2 bases at J, with 8 bases between. Germline V lookup: CDR1 SGHTS, CDR2 YDEGEE. CDR3 loop: CAEGDTDTQYF. The CDR3 DNA sequence: TGTGCCGAGGGGGACACAGATACGCAGTATTTT.

This clone showed up just once. V is TRBV11-2 and J is TRBJ1-1, with 7 nucleotides matching TRBD1. This CDR3 is built from 15 residues. Germline loops: CDR1 SGHAT, CDR2 FQNNGV. The V gene end was trimmed by 1 base and the J gene end by 1 base; junction bases not matched to a gene: 3. The CDR3, as DNA: TGTGCCAGCAGCTTAGGCAGGGGGGGGAACACTGAAGCTTTCTTT. Protein product: CASSLGRGGNTEAFF.

The chain is built from TRBV5-6 and TRBJ1-1; D may be TRBD1 (6 bases). Trimming left V 4 bases short and J 8 bases short, with 15 bases between. The germline gives CDR1 SGHDT, CDR2 YYEEEE. This CDR3 contains 13 residues. The CDR3 region has the DNA TGTGCCAGCAGCGGCGCCGACAGGTCCGAAGCTTTCTTT. Its translation: CASSGADRSEAFF.

This chain joins TRBV19 and TRBJ2-1; D possibly corresponds to TRBD2 (7 bases). The V end was cut by 5 bases, the J end by 5 bases, with 22 bases between. In germline, CDR1 is LNHDA, CDR2 SQIVND (reference sequence). This CDR3 region has 17 residues. The CDR3 nucleotides read TGTGCCAGTAGTCCCACAACCGGGGGGCGTGTCCACAATGAGCAGTTCTTC. Encoded protein: CASSPTTGGRVHNEQFF.

The V and J genes are TRBV19 and TRBJ2-7; 11 bases line up with TRBD2. CDR1 is LNHDA and CDR2 is SQIVND in the germline V gene (reference sequence). The CDR3 is made up of 16 amino acids. The V segment lost 4 bases and the J segment 3 bases; nucleotides outside the gene matches: 8. The CDR3 here is CASSRDLAGGYYEQYF. Written as DNA, the CDR3 is TGTGCCAGTAGTAGGGATCTAGCGGGGGGATACTACGAGCAGTACTTC.